The 18 T cell receptor beta chains below come from one sample, sequenced in a study of Ad26.COV2.S vaccination and SARS-CoV-2 variants. The assay was immunoSEQ multiplex PCR, and TCRdb's table has in-frame clones only and misses some. The sample consists of 350,000 to 450,000 clones, about four fifths of them appearing once. Treatment denoted: some 20 received Ad26.COV2.S at low or high dose, single or two shots; 5 received placebo; per-sample allocation not given. Samples analyzed were those drawn on day 63 after the first vaccine or placebo injection. The sequenced sample was peripheral blood, obtained in a trial of Ad26.COV2.S vaccine versus placebo. The origin of the receptors is a person between 18 and 65 years old who received the Ad26.COV2.S COVID-19 vaccine or a placebo.

V is TRBV12-3 or TRBV12-4 and J is TRBJ1-6; D uncertain. This CDR3 is 13 amino acids long. Trimming left V 4 bases short and J 7 bases short, with 8 bases between. The CDR3 protein is CASSSPLNSPLHF. CDR3 DNA: TGTGCCAGCAGTTCCCCCTTGAATTCACCCCTCCACTTT.

This chain joins TRBV27 and TRBJ2-3; TRBD2 matches at 9 bases. Germline V lookup: CDR1 MNHEY, CDR2 SMNVEV (reference sequence). The CDR3 sequence is 16 residues long. The V and J ends lost 5 bases and 1 base, in that order; junction bases with no gene match: 7. The CDR3 coding sequence is TGTGCCAGCAGTCCATCCCCTAGCGGGGGCACAGATACGCAGTATTTT. Its translation is CASSPSPSGGTDTQYF.

The chain has TRBV11-2 and TRBJ2-2; 9 bases align to TRBD2. This CDR3 has 16 residues. Germline V lookup: CDR1 SGHAT, CDR2 FQNNGV. The junction had 7 bases not matched to a gene; V was cut back by 3 bases and J by 5 bases. CDR3 in DNA: TGTGCCAGCAGCTTCGGGGCGGGAGGGCCTACCGGGGAGCTGTTTTTT. Its protein is CASSFGAGGPTGELFF.

This rearrangement joins TRBV18 to TRBJ1-3; D remains unclear. The germline V gene encodes CDR1 KGHSH and CDR2 LQKENI. This CDR3 region has 15 residues. V was clipped by 4 bases and J by 0 bases, with 10 bases between them. In DNA form, the CDR3 reads TGTGCCAGCTCACTTGGACCCCTCTCTGGAAACACCATATATTTT. Translated: CASSLGPLSGNTIYF.

A few counts support this clone. The chain employs TRBV7-3 and TRBJ2-2, with 10 bases matching TRBD2. V lost 3 bases and J lost 7; bases outside the gene matches: 8. This CDR3 comprises 16 residues. Germline assignment: CDR1 SGHTA and CDR2 FQGTGA. CDR3 amino acids: CASSLVAGGFGGELFF. CDR3 DNA sequence: TGTGCCAGCAGCTTGGTAGCGGGAGGTTTTGGCGGGGAGCTGTTTTTT.

This chain joins TRBV19 and TRBJ1-1; no reliable D call. With 3 bases removed from V and 4 bases from J, the gap between germline ends came to 15 bases. Per the germline V gene, CDR1 is LNHDA and CDR2 is SQIVND (reference sequence). CDR3 length equals 15 residues. In DNA form, the CDR3 reads TGTGCCAGTAGTATCCTGGGCGGCTATAGCACTGAAGCTTTCTTT. Translated: CASSILGGYSTEAFF.

This chain joins TRBV15 and TRBJ2-1; TRBD2 aligns across 10 bases. The V and J ends lost 0 bases and 8 bases, in that order; junction bases with no gene match: 7. The length of the CDR3 is 16 residues. Germline V CDR1 and CDR2: LNHNV, YYDKDF (reference sequence). In DNA form, the CDR3 reads TGTGCCACCAGCAGAGATCCATGGACTAGCGGCCATGAGCAGTTCTTC. The encoded protein is CATSRDPWTSGHEQFF.

This clone was found once. This chain joins TRBV28 and TRBJ2-1; TRBD2 matches 8 bases. CDR1 is MDHEN and CDR2 is SYDVKM in the germline V gene. V shed 5 bases, J shed 1 base, and the junction held 10 bases outside the gene matches. This CDR3 is 17 amino acids long. The CDR3 DNA follows: TGTGCCAGCAGTCCGTCGAGCGGGGGTCGTTCCTACAATGAGCAGTTCTTC. This encodes CASSPSSGGRSYNEQFF.

The chain carries TRBV6-2 or TRBV6-3 and TRBJ1-5, with TRBD1 identical over 8 bases. The J segment lost 11 bases and the V segment lost 4 bases, leaving 1 base of the junction unmatched. Germline CDR1 is MNHEY and CDR2 is SVGEGT. This CDR3 contains 11 residues. This chain's CDR3 is CASSWGQAQHF. The CDR3, as DNA: TGTGCCAGCAGTTGGGGACAGGCCCAGCATTTT.

The rearrangement uses TRBV7-3 and TRBJ1-1; D call uncertain. This CDR3 is built from 12 residues. The V end lost 2 bases, the J end lost 11 bases, and 12 bases lay between the germline ends. Germline CDR1 SGHTA, CDR2 FQGTGA. Here the CDR3 reads CASSLSGGPAFF. In nucleotides, the CDR3 is TGTGCCAGCAGCTTATCAGGAGGGCCGGCTTTCTTT. Filled out from reference TRBV7-3 and TRBJ1-1, the complete variable domain reads GAGVSQTPSNKVTEKGKYVELRCDPISGHTALYWYRQSLGQGPEFLIYFQGTGAADDSGLPNDRFFAVRPEGSVSTLKIQRTERGDSAVYLCASSLSGGPAFFGQGTRLTVV.

The chain has TRBV27 and TRBJ2-1, with 7 bases identical to TRBD2. The CDR3 spans 17 residues. Germline trimming cut 2 bases from V and 1 base from J; bases unmatched to any gene: 8. Germline V gives CDR1 MNHEY, CDR2 SMNVEV (reference sequence). CDR3 sequence: CASSLRASGFSYNEQFF. The CDR3 coding sequence is TGTGCCAGCAGTTTAAGGGCTAGCGGCTTTTCCTACAATGAGCAGTTCTTC.

This clone was recorded once. CDR3 sequence reads: CASSEHTNSPLHF. DNA of the CDR3: TGTGCCAGCAGTGAACACACCAATTCACCCCTCCACTTT. This sequence joins TRBV2 and TRBJ1-6; D not resolved. This CDR3 has 13 amino acids. With 2 bases removed from V and 7 bases from J, the gap between germline ends came to 6 bases. The germline gives CDR1 SNHLY, CDR2 FYNNEI.

This clone occurred a few times. The chain has TRBV7-8 and TRBJ1-4; D may be TRBD1 (5 bases). Germline V lookup: CDR1 SGHVS, CDR2 FQNEAQ. The ends were cut back, 2 bases at V and 10 bases at J, with 14 bases in the middle. The CDR3 extends over 14 amino acids. The chain's CDR3 is CASSLMPGYGKLFF. The CDR3 nucleotides are TGTGCCAGCAGCTTAATGCCAGGGTACGGAAAACTGTTTTTT. Combining the CDR3 with reference TRBV7-8 and TRBJ1-4 gives the whole variable domain GAGVSQSPRYKVAKRGQDVALRCDPISGHVSLFWYQQALGQGPEFLTYFQNEAQLDKSGLPSDRFFAERPEGSVSTLKIQRTQQEDSAVYLCASSLMPGYGKLFFGSGTQLSVL.

This sequence joins TRBV7-4 and TRBJ2-3; 10 bases line up with TRBD1. Germline V gene lookup returns CDR1 SGHVT and CDR2 SQSDAQ. The CDR3 extends over 16 amino acids. The trim removed 5 bases at V and 5 bases at J, leaving 10 bases unmatched. This CDR3 is CASSGQGQGQGDTQYF. The CDR3 coding sequence is TGTGCCAGCAGCGGACAGGGACAGGGGCAGGGAGATACGCAGTATTTT.

The chain has TRBV28 and TRBJ1-3; 9 positions agree with TRBD1. Germline CDR1 and CDR2: MDHEN and SYDVKM. CDR3 size: 17 residues. J was trimmed by 4 bases and V by 6 bases; bases with no gene match: 13. CDR3 DNA: TGTGCCAGCAGAGAACCAATGGGACAGGGCTTCGGAAACACCATATATTTT. It yields the protein CASREPMGQGFGNTIYF. Filled out from reference TRBV28 and TRBJ1-3, the complete variable domain reads DVKVTQSSRYLVKRTGEKVFLECVQDMDHENMFWYRQDPGLGLRLIYFSYDVKMKEKGDIPEGYSVSREKKERFSLILESASTNQTSMYLCASREPMGQGFGNTIYFGEGSWLTVV.

The chain employs TRBV6-5 and TRBJ1-1; tentative D call: TRBD1 (6 bases). Trimming stripped 8 bases from V and 4 bases from J, with 14 bases between. Germline CDR1 reads MNHEY; CDR2 reads SVGAGI. There are 13 residues in the CDR3. CDR3 coding DNA: TGTGCCAGCGGGGACAATTTGGCCACTGAAGCTTTCTTT. Translated, it gives CASGDNLATEAFF.

The chain combines TRBV29-1 with TRBJ1-1; D is ambiguous. CDR1 and CDR2 (germline): SQVTM, ANQGSEA. The CDR3 loop spans 12 amino acids. V lost 3 bases to trimming and J lost 3 bases, with 8 bases between them. The CDR3 DNA sequence: TGCAGCGTTGAGGCGGAGCACACTGAAGCTTTCTTT. It yields the protein CSVEAEHTEAFF.

The V and J genes are TRBV11-3 and TRBJ1-1, with 8 bases identical to TRBD1. The ends lost 3 bases at V and 3 bases at J; junction bases unmatched: 3. Germline CDR1 and CDR2: SGHNT and YENEEA. The CDR3 is made up of 14 amino acids. In nucleotides, the CDR3 is TGTGCCAGCAGCTTCAGGGGGCAGGACACTGAAGCTTTCTTT. This translates into CASSFRGQDTEAFF. Full variable domain (rest looked up from reference TRBV11-3 and TRBJ1-1): EAGVVQSPRYKIIEKKQPVAFWCNPISGHNTLYWYLQNLGQGPELLIRYENEEAVDDSQLPKDRFSAERLKGVDSTLKIQPAELGDSAVYLCASSFRGQDTEAFFGQGTRLTVV.